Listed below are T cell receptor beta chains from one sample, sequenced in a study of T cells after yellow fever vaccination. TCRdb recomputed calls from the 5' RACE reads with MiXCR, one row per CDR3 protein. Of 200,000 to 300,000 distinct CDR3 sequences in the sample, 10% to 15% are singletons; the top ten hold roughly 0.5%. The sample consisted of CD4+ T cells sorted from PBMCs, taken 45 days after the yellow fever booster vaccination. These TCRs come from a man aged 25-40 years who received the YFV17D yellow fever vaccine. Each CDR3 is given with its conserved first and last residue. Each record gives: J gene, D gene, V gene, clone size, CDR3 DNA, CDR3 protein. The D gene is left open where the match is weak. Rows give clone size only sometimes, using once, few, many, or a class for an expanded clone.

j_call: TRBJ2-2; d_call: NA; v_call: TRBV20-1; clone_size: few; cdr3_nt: TGCAGTGTAGTCATTACCGGGGAGCTGTTTTTT; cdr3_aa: CSVVITGELFF
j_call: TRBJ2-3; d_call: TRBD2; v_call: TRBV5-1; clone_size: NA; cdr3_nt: TGCGCCAGCAGCGGAGGACTAGCGGGAGTGGTCACCTACCAGTATTTT; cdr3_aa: CASSGGLAGVVTYQYF
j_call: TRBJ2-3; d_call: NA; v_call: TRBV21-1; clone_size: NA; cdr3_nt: NA; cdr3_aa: CASSKAWWASGTDTQYF
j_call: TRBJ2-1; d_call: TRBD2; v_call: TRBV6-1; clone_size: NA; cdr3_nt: TGTGCCAGCAGTGAATCATCTAGCGGGGCCTACAATGAGCAGTTCTTC; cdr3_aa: CASSESSSGAYNEQFF
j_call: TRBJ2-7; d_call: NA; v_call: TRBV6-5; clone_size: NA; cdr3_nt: TGTGCCAGCAGTTATTCCAGGAGGAGCTCCTACGAGCAGTACTTC; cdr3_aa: CASSYSRRSSYEQYF
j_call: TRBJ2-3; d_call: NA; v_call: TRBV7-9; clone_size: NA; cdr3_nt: TGTGCCAGCAGCCCGGGTCATGGAGGAGATACGCAGTATTTT; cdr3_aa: CASSPGHGGDTQYF
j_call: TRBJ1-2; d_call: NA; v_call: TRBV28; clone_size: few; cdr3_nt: TGTGCCAGCCGCGGCGGGGGCCCAAACTATGGCTACACCTTC; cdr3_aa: CASRGGGPNYGYTF
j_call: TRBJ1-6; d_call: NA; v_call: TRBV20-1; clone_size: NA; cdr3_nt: TGCAGTGCTGATACCGGGACGCAGGCTTCACCCCTCCACTTT; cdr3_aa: CSADTGTQASPLHF
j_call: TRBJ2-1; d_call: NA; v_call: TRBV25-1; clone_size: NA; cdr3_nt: TGTGCCAGCAGTGTCAGACACTCCTACAATGAGCAGTTCTTC; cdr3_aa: CASSVRHSYNEQFF
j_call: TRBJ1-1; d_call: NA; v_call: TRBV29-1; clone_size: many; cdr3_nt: TGCAGCGTTCCGAACACTGAAGCTTTCTTT; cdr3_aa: CSVPNTEAFF
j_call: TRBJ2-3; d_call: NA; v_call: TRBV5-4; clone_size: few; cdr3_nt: TGTGCCAGCAGCTCAACCGCATTACAGGTTGCAGATACGCAGTATTTT; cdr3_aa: CASSSTALQVADTQYF
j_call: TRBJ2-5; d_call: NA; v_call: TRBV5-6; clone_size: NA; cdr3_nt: TGTGCCAGCAGCTTGATGCAGGGGATAGAGACCCAGTACTTC; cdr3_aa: CASSLMQGIETQYF
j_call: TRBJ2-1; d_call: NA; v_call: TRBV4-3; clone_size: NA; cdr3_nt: TGCGCCAGCAGCCAAGAGTTCGGCAATGAGCAGTTCTTC; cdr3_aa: CASSQEFGNEQFF
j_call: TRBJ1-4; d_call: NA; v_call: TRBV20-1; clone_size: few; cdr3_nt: TGCAGTGCTCCCCCTGGGGGGAGAGAAAAACTGTTTTTT; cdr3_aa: CSAPPGGREKLFF
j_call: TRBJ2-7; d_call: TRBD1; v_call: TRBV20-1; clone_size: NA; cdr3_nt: TGCAGTGGACTTGTTGGGACAGCCAACGAGCAGTACTTC; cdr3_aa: CSGLVGTANEQYF
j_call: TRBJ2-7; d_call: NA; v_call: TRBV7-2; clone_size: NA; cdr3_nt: TGTGCCAGCAGCCCCGGACTATCCCCGTACTTC; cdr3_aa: CASSPGLSPYF
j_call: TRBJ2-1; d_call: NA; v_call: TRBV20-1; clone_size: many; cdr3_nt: TGCAGTGCTAGAGTCATGTTGAGCTCCTACAATGAGCAGTTCTTC; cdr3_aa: CSARVMLSSYNEQFF
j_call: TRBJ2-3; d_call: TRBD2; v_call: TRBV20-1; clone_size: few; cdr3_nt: TGCAGTGCTCCCAAGACTAGCGGGAGGGCAGATACGCAGTATTTT; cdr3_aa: CSAPKTSGRADTQYF
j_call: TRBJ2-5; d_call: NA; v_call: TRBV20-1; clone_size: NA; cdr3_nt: TGCAGTGCTAGCGGGAGTTTAGAGACCCAGTACTTC; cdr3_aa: CSASGSLETQYF
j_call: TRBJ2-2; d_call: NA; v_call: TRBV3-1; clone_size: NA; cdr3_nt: TGTGCCAGCAGCCAAGAGGGACGGGGGAAGCTGTTTTTT; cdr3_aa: CASSQEGRGKLFF
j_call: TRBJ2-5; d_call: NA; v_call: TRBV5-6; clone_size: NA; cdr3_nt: TGTGCCAGCAGCCCGCCCTCTATGCAAGAGACCCAGTACTTC; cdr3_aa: CASSPPSMQETQYF
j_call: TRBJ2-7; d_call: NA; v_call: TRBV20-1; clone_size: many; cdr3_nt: TGCAGTGCTCAAGGGCGGGACCTAACCTACGAGCAGTACTTC; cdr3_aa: CSAQGRDLTYEQYF
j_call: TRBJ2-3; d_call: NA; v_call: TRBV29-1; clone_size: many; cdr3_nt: TGCAGCGTTGTCCCGGGGGCAGATACGCAGTATTTT; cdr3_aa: CSVVPGADTQYF
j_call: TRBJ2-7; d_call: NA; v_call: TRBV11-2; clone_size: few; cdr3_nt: TGTGCCAGCAGCCAGTTCAGAGGTCCCTACGAGCAGTACTTC; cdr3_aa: CASSQFRGPYEQYF
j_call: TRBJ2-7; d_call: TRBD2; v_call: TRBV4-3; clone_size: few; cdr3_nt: TGCGCCAGCAGCCAGGGTGAGGGACTAGCGGGAAGGAGGCAGTACTTC; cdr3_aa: CASSQGEGLAGRRQYF
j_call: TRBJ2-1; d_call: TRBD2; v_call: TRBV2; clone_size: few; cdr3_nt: TGTGCCAGCAGGTGGACTAGCGGAAACTACAATGAGCAGTTCTTC; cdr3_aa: CASRWTSGNYNEQFF